This TCR beta chain stems from a study of molecular identifiers for immune sequencing clone quantification. Study-level findings and limits: Whereas clones above 20 RNA copies held under 1% of naive-cell molecules, they held over 98% of effector molecules.

This clonotype has ten or more counts. Its antigen is not known. Preparation methods for the bulk TCR libraries were those previously described, with listed TCR primers. MiXCR was run by TCRdb on the PCR reads, yielding one entry per CDR3 protein. Seen here are approximately 590,000 distinct CDR3 sequences, about 25% observed once, and the top ten hold 0.7% to 0.95%. Between the trimmed V and J ends, which lost 6 bases and 2 bases, there was a span of 16 bases. This CDR3 has 15 amino acids. Germline V lookup: CDR1 ENHRY, CDR2 SYGVKD. The sequenced sample was naive CD8+ T cells from blood, with Jurkat cell RNA spiked in. The sample's subset: FACS-sorted CD8+CD4-CCR7+CD45RA+ naive T cells. The TCR was taken from a human donor in good health. Some libraries in this study had Jurkat cell RNA spiked in. V is TRBV10-3 and J is TRBJ1-2; D not resolved. The CDR3 is CAIRDPNNPNYGYTF. In DNA form, the CDR3 reads TGTGCCATCAGGGACCCCAACAACCCAAACTATGGCTACACCTTC.